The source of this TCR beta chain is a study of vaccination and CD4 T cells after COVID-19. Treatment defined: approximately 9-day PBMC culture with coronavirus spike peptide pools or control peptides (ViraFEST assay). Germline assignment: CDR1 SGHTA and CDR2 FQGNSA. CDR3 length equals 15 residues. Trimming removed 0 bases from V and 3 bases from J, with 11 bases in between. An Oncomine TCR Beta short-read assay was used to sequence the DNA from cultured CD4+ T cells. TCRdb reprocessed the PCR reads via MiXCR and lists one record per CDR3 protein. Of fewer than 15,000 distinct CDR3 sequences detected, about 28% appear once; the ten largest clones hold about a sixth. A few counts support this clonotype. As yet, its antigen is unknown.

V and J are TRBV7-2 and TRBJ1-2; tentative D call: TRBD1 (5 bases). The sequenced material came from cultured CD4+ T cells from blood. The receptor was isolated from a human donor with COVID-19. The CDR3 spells CASSLAPWGDYGYTF. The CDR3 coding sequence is TGTGCCAGCAGCTTAGCGCCCTGGGGGGACTATGGCTACACCTTC. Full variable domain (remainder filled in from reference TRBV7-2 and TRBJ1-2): GAGVSQSPSNKVTEKGKDVELRCDPISGHTALYWYRQSLGQGLEFLIYFQGNSAPDKSGLPSDRFSAERTGGSVSTLTIQRTQQEDSAVYLCASSLAPWGDYGYTFGSGTRLTVV.